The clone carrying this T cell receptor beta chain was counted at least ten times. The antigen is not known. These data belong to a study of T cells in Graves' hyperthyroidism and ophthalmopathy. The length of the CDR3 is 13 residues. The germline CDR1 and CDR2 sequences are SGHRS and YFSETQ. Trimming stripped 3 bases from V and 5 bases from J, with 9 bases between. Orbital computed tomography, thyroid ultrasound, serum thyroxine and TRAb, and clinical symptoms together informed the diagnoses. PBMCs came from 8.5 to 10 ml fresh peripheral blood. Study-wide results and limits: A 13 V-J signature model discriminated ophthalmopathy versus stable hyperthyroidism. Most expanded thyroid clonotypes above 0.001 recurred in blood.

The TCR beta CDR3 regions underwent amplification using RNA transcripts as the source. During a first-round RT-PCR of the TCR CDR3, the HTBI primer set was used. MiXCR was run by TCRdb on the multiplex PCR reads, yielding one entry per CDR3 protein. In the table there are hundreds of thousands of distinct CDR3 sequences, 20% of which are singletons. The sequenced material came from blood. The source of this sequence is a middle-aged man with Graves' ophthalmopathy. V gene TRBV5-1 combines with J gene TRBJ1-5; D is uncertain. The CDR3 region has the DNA TGCGCCAGCAGCTGGAACAGTGATCAGCCCCAGCATTTT. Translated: CASSWNSDQPQHF.